A selection of T cell receptor beta chains follows, all from one sample in a study of CD8+ T cells in alopecia areata. The data were produced by immunoSEQ multiplex PCR, yet TCRdb's version contains in-frame clones alone and is incomplete. The data show over 95,000 clones, with 35% to 45% seen just once and 1% to 1.5% held by the top ten. What was sequenced was CD4+ T cells sorted from blood. Receptors were obtained from a human donor with alopecia areata. The CDR3 runs from the conserved cysteine through the conserved F or W. D genes are given only for firm matches. Clone size is shown for a subset of rows, as once, few, many or a class of expanded clone.

TRBJ1-4	.	TRBV5-1	.	TGCGCCAGCAGCGACGGACAGACAACTAATGAAAAACTGTTTTTT	CASSDGQTTNEKLFF
TRBJ1-1	TRBD1	TRBV30	few	TGTGCCTGGAGCCCCCGGACAGGGATGAACACTGAAGCTTTCTTT	CAWSPRTGMNTEAFF
TRBJ1-5	.	TRBV7-8	many	TGTGCCAGCATCTCCCTTGGGGGGCGCGGCAATCAGCCCCAGCATTTT	CASISLGGRGNQPQHF
TRBJ2-5	TRBD1	TRBV7-2	.	TGTGCCAGCAGCCTACGCCGGACAGGCCAAGAGACCCAGTACTTC	CASSLRRTGQETQYF
TRBJ2-4	.	TRBV6-5	.	TGTGCCAGCAGTTATTCTATTTCGGGGGCCAAAAACATTCAGTACTTC	CASSYSISGAKNIQYF
TRBJ1-2	.	TRBV5-6	.	TGTGCCAGCAGCCTCGTATCGCAATTCATTTATGGCTACACCTTC	CASSLVSQFIYGYTF
TRBJ2-7	.	TRBV30	.	TGTGCCTGGAGTCAACCAACCTACGAGCAGTACTTC	CAWSQPTYEQYF
TRBJ1-1	.	TRBV7-2	few	TGTGCCAGCAGGGAGAACACTGAAGCTTTCTTT	CASRENTEAFF
TRBJ2-1	TRBD2	TRBV4-1	.	TGCGCCAGCAGCCAGGGACTAGCGGGAGGAAGGTATGAGCAGTTCTTC	CASSQGLAGGRYEQFF
TRBJ2-1	TRBD2	TRBV14	.	TGTGCCAGCAGCCAGGTTAGCGGGAGAGGGTACAATGAGCAGTTCTTC	CASSQVSGRGYNEQFF
TRBJ2-7	.	TRBV28	few	TGTGCCAGCTTGGCTACCAGTCCCTACGAGCAGTACTTC	CASLATSPYEQYF